This entry is about one T cell receptor (beta chain). Original processing methods: Reference gene primer amplification gave estimated nucleated cell counts. Profiling relied on immunoSEQ multiplex PCR, and the TCRdb table lists in-frame clones only, not all of them. That table is the source of V, J and clone size, and D and trimming were worked out from the DNA. The repertoire holds some 110,000 clones, with around 80% as singletons. This entry comes from a study of blood T cell repertoires in COVID-19. Study in general: The United States, Italy and Spain supplied acute and convalescent COVID-19 samples. In each case, the material was cDNA or gDNA derived from T cells, B-cell-depleted T cells, or PBMCs.

Germline CDR1 is ENHRY and CDR2 is SYGVKD. This CDR3 has 15 amino acids. V was pared by 3 bases and J by 1 base, with 2 bases of the junction left unmatched. The V and J genes are TRBV10-3 and TRBJ1-1; 10 bases are a match to TRBD1. The receptor comes from a man aged 50 to 60 with acute or convalescent COVID-19. Sample: peripheral blood. CDR3 bases: TGTGCCATCAGTGACTGGGACAGGGGGAACACTGAAGCTTTCTTT. This translates into CAISDWDRGNTEAFF.